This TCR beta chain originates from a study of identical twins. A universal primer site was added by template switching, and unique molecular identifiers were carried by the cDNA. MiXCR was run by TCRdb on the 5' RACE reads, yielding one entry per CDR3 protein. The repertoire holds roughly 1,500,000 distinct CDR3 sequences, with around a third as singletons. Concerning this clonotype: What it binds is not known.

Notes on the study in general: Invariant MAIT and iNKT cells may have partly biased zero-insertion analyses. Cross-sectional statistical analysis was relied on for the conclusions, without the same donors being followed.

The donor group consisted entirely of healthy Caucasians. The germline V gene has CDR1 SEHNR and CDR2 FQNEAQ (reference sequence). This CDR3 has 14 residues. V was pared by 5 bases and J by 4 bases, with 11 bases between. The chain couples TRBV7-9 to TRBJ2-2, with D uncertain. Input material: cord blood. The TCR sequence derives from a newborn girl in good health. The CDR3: CASSPDVRTGELFF. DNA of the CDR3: TGTGCCAGCAGCCCAGACGTACGCACCGGGGAGCTGTTTTTT.